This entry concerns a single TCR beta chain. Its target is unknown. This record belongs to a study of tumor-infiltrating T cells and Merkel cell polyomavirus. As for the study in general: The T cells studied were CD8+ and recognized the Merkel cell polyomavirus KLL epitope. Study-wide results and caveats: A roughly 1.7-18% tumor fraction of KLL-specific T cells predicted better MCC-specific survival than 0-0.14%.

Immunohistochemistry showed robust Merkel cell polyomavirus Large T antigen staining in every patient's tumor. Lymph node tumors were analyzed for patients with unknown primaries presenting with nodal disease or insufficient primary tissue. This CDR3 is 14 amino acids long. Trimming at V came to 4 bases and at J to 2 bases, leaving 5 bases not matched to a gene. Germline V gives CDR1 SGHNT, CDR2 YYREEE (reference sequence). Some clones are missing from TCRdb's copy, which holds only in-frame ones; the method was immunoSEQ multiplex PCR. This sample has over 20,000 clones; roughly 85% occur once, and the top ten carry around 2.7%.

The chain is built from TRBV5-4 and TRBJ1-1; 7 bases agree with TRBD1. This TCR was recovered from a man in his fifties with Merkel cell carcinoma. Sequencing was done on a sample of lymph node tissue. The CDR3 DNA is TGTGCCAGCAGCCAACAGGGGTTAAACACTGAAGCTTTCTTT. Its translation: CASSQQGLNTEAFF.